The 10 T cell receptor beta chains below all came from one sample that was sequenced in a study of T cells after yellow fever vaccination. TCRdb redid the calling of the 5' RACE reads with MiXCR, one entry per CDR3 protein. Altogether approximately 600,000 distinct CDR3 sequences are present, about 12% being singletons, with the ten largest covering approximately 15%. Material: PBMCs, obtained on the day of the yellow fever booster vaccination. The source of these receptors is a man aged 30 to 39 who received the YFV17D yellow fever vaccine.

This clonotype was picked up many times. The rearrangement links TRBV12-3 or TRBV12-4 to TRBJ2-6; D assignment may be TRBD1 or TRBD2 (7 bases each). Trimming stripped 6 bases from V and 0 bases from J, with 24 bases between. This CDR3 is 20 amino acids long. The CDR3 loop reads CASSTLSRGGFLSGANVLTF. CDR3 nucleotides: TGTGCCAGCAGCACCCTGTCCAGGGGGGGGTTCCTCTCTGGGGCCAACGTCCTGACTTTC.

This clonotype was counted only a few times. The chain links TRBV3-1 to TRBJ2-5; the D is unclear. Germline-derived CDR1 and CDR2 are LGHDT and YNNKEL (reference sequence). V gave up 7 bases and J gave up 1 base, with 13 bases separating them. This CDR3 is 14 amino acids long. DNA of the CDR3: TGTGCCAGCACCCCTCGTGTCGGCCAAGAGACCCAGTACTTC. It translates to CASTPRVGQETQYF.

The chain links TRBV29-1 to TRBJ2-2; 8 bases are a match to TRBD1. The CDR3 covers 18 residues. The J segment lost 4 bases and the V segment lost 0 bases, leaving 13 bases of the junction unmatched. Per the germline V gene, CDR1 is SQVTM and CDR2 is ANQGSEA. CDR3 region: CSVEDPRGQGAGTGELFF. In DNA form, the CDR3 reads TGCAGCGTTGAAGACCCTCGAGGGCAGGGGGCGGGCACCGGGGAGCTGTTTTTT.

A word on this clonotype: The CDR3 carries no conserved terminal phenylalanine or tryptophan, so it likely arises from a read error. The V and J genes are TRBV7-9 and TRBJ1-2; no definite D call. This CDR3 is 16 amino acids long. V lost 0 bases and J lost 3, with 14 bases in between. Per the germline V gene, CDR1 is SEHNR and CDR2 is FQNEAQ (reference sequence). In nucleotides, the CDR3 is TGTGCCAGCAGCTTAGCTGGTCTGGAGGAAGACTATGGCTACACCGTC. Protein sequence: CASSLAGLEEDYGYTV.

This clonotype has more than one count but fewer than ten. The chain has TRBV7-6 and TRBJ1-3; D is unresolved. This CDR3 contains 17 residues. Deletions cut 1 base from V and 2 bases from J, with 15 bases between. The germline V gene encodes CDR1 SGHVS and CDR2 FNYEAQ. For the CDR3, the DNA is TGTGCCAGCAGCTTAGAGAGAGCCTCTAAGGCTGGAAACACCATATATTTT. Translation: CASSLERASKAGNTIYF.

This clonotype was observed a handful of times. The genes are TRBV5-1 and TRBJ2-7, with 8 bases matching TRBD1. Germline V gene data show CDR1 as SGHRS and CDR2 as YFSETQ. This CDR3 contains 14 residues. Trimming removed 4 bases from V and 6 bases from J; junction bases left unmatched: 9. CDR3 coding DNA: TGCGCCAGCAGCGGGGCGGACAGGGCGGTCGAGCAGTACTTC. Protein: CASSGADRAVEQYF. Using reference TRBV5-1 and TRBJ2-7 for the parts outside the CDR3, the full variable domain is KAGVTQTPRYLIKTRGQQVTLSCSPISGHRSVSWYQQTPGQGLQFLFEYFSETQRNKGNFPGRFSGRQFSNSRSEMNVSTLELGDSALYLCASSGADRAVEQYFGPGTRLTVT.

V gene TRBV19 combines with J gene TRBJ2-2; TRBD1 is a possible D gene (6 bases). Trimming took 3 bases from V and 3 from J, leaving 11 bases between them. This CDR3 comprises 15 residues. CDR1 LNHDA and CDR2 SQIVND come from the germline V gene (reference sequence). The CDR3 DNA is TGTGCCAGTAGTATCTGGGGGCGGGACACCGGGGAGCTGTTTTTT. Its translation is CASSIWGRDTGELFF.

The rearrangement joins TRBV6-5 to TRBJ1-2; D possibly corresponds to TRBD1 (6 bases). The V gene's germline CDR1 is MNHEY and CDR2 SVGAGI. V shed 2 bases and J shed 4 bases, with 8 bases lying between them. This CDR3 has 13 residues. The CDR3 sequence is CASSYLDSYGYTF. In nucleotides, the CDR3 is TGTGCCAGCAGTTACCTGGACAGCTATGGCTACACCTTC.

This clonotype appeared a few times. V usage is TRBV20-1 and J usage is TRBJ1-2; D remains ambiguous. The CDR3 has 14 amino acids. Trimming cost V 0 bases and J 1 base, with 9 bases left between them. Germline assignment: CDR1 DFQATT and CDR2 SNEGSKA (reference sequence). CDR3 coding DNA: TGCAGTGCTAGAGATCTCGGCGTTAACTATGGCTACACCTTC. Protein sequence: CSARDLGVNYGYTF.

This sequence joins TRBV29-1 and TRBJ2-7; 12 bases match TRBD2. The CDR3 length is 18 residues. Germline CDR1 SQVTM, CDR2 ANQGSEA. V lost 5 bases, J lost 4 bases, and 18 bases stayed unmatched. The CDR3 DNA is TGCAGCGTTCTTAGACTAGCGGGAGTCCCATCGGACAATTACGAGCAGTACTTC. Translated, it gives CSVLRLAGVPSDNYEQYF.